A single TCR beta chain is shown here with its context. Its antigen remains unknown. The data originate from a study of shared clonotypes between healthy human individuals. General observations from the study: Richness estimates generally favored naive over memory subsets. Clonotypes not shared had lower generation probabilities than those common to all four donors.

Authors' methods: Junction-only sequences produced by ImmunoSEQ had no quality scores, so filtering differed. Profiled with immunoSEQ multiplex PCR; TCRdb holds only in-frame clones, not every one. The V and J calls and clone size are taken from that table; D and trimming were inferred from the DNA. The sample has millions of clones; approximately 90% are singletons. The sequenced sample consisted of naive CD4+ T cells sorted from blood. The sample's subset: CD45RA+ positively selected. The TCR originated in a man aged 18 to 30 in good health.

CDR3 nucleotides: TGTGCCAGCAGTGAGCGGAGGAGCACAGATACGCAGTATTTT. Residues: CASSERRSTDTQYF. The rearrangement links TRBV2 to TRBJ2-3; possible D gene TRBD2, 5 bases. CDR1 SNHLY and CDR2 FYNNEI come from the germline V gene. This CDR3 is built from 14 residues. Between the trimmed V and J ends, which lost 3 bases and 0 bases, there was a span of 7 bases.